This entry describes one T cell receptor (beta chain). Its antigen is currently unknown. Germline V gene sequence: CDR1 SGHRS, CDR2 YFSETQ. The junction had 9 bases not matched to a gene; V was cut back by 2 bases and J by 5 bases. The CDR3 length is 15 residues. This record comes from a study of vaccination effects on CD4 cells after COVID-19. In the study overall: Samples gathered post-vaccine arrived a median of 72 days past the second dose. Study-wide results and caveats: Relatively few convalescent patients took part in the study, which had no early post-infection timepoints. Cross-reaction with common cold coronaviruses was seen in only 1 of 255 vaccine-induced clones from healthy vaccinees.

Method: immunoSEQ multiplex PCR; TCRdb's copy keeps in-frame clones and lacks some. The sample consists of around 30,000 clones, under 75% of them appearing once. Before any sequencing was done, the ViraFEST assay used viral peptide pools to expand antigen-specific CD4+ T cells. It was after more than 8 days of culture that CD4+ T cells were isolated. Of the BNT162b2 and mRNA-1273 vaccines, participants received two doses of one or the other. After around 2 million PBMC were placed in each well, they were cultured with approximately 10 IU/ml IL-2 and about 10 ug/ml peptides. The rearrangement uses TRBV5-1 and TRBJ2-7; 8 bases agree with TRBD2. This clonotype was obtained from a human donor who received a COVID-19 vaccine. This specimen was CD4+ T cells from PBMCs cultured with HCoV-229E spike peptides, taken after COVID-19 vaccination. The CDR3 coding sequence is TGCGCCAGCAGCTTTGAGACGGGGGGGCCGAACGAGCAGTACTTC. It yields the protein CASSFETGGPNEQYF.